A selection of T cell receptor beta chains follows, all from one sample in a study of shared clonotypes between healthy human individuals. Using immunoSEQ multiplex PCR, the repertoire was profiled, and TCRdb retains in-frame clones only, with some absent. The sample contains roughly 1,600,000 clones, approximately 98.5% of which appear only once. The sequenced sample consisted of naive CD4+ T cells sorted from blood. The receptors originated from a man under 40 in good health. Each CDR3 is given with its conserved first and last residue. Fields, in order: J gene, V gene, clone size, D gene, CDR3 DNA, CDR3 protein. D genes are given only for firm matches. Some rows have no size entry. The others give once, few or many, or a class for an expanded clone.

>TRBJ1-3|TRBV19|.|.
TGTGCCAGTAAAATCGGGAGAGGAGGCGGAAACACCATATATTTT
CASKIGRGGGNTIYF
>TRBJ2-7|TRBV5-5|.|TRBD2
TGTGCCAGCAGCCGAAGCGGGAGGGGATCCTACGAGCAGTACTTC
CASSRSGRGSYEQYF
>TRBJ2-2|TRBV7-6|.|TRBD2
TGTGCCAGCAGTCTCGGGACTAGCGGGAGCCCCGGGGAGCTGTTTTTT
CASSLGTSGSPGELFF
>TRBJ2-1|TRBV11-2|.|.
TGTGCCAGCAGCACTTTGGGGGAGCAGTTCTTC
CASSTLGEQFF
>TRBJ2-1|TRBV7-9|.|.
TGTGCCAGCAGCCGTCTCGGGGATGAGCAGTTCTTC
CASSRLGDEQFF
>TRBJ2-1|TRBV5-1|.|TRBD1
TGCGCCAGCAGCCCCACAGGGGCCTCCTACAATGAGCAGTTCTTC
CASSPTGASYNEQFF
>TRBJ2-1|TRBV6-1|.|.
TGTGCCAGCAGTGAAGCCCTGGGAGCCTACAATGAGCAGTTCTTC
CASSEALGAYNEQFF
>TRBJ1-5|TRBV25-1|.|.
TGTGCCAGCAGTGTTGGAAATCAGCCCCAGCATTTT
CASSVGNQPQHF
>TRBJ2-1|TRBV18|once|.
TGTGCCAGCTCACCATCTTATTCCTACAATGAGCAGTTCTTC
CASSPSYSYNEQFF
>TRBJ2-5|TRBV20-1|.|.
TGCAGTGCTCGTCGTCGAGAGACCCAGTACTTC
CSARRRETQYF
>TRBJ1-2|TRBV28|.|TRBD1
TGTGCCAGCAGTCCAGACAGGGTGAAATATGGCTACACCTTC
CASSPDRVKYGYTF
>TRBJ2-5|TRBV18|.|.
TGTGCCAGCTCACCACGAGAATTCCAAGAGACCCAGTACTTC
CASSPREFQETQYF
>TRBJ1-5|TRBV28|.|.
TGTGCCAGCAGGCTAGCGGGGGGAGAACAGCCCCAGCATTTT
CASRLAGGEQPQHF
>TRBJ2-7|TRBV10-3|.|.
TGTGCCATCAGTGGCGGGAACAGGGACGTCGACGAGCAGTACTTC
CAISGGNRDVDEQYF